One sample yielded the 27 T cell receptor beta chains listed below, sequenced in a study of T-cell memory formation after mild COVID-19 (dated by TCRdb to about 2021). Library preparation was by 5' RACE. Sequencer: Illumina NovaSeq 6000. The public sequencing data were trimmed at Q25 with fastp and processed into clonotypes with MiXCR by TCRdb, which kept only in-frame beta chains. Rows with a matching CDR3 protein are joined into one entry that keeps the most common DNA and genes. This sample has about 350,000 distinct CDR3 sequences in its table, and 20% of those were observed once. Together, the top ten hold around 23% of the sample. Input material: PBMCs or a T cell subset sorted from them (not recorded which). These receptors came from a man younger than 35 who had mild COVID-19 (a few samples of this study predate the infection). The sample titles of this study are shuffled in the database, so cell type and time point are left out; the donor was told from shared clones.

This rearrangement joins TRBV20-1 to TRBJ1-1, with no clear D. Germline V gene lookup returns CDR1 DFQATT and CDR2 SNEGSKA (reference sequence). The CDR3 extends over 11 amino acids. Trimming took 7 bases from V and 8 from J, leaving 14 bases between them. CDR3 residues: CSGWVLREAFF. CDR3 bases: TGCAGTGGGTGGGTCCTCAGGGAAGCTTTCTTT.

J is TRBJ1-2 and V is TRBV12-3 or TRBV12-4, with 7 bases matching TRBD1. J lost 7 bases, V lost 6 bases, and 11 bases had no gene match. The CDR3 runs 14 residues. The CDR3 reads CASSRYRGSAGYTF. The CDR3 DNA follows: TGTGCCAGCAGCCGCTACAGGGGCTCGGCTGGCTACACCTTC.

This clonotype came up a few times. This chain connects TRBV7-2 to TRBJ2-7, with D tentatively TRBD2 (5 bases). Germline lookup yields CDR1 SGHTA and CDR2 FQGNSA. CDR3 size: 13 residues. Trimming took off 5 bases at V and 2 bases at J, with 10 bases between the two ends. CDR3 nucleotides: TGTGCCAGCAGCCGGCGGACTGCCTACGAGCAGTACTTC. Its translation is CASSRRTAYEQYF.

This clonotype was seen a few times. V and J are TRBV7-2 and TRBJ2-5; no firm D call. V lost 1 base to trimming and J lost 9 bases, with 21 bases between them. The CDR3 length is 16 residues. The germline gives CDR1 SGHTA, CDR2 FQGNSA. The CDR3 sequence: CASSLGSAIRGDSQYF. The CDR3 DNA sequence: TGTGCCAGCAGCTTAGGGTCGGCTATACGAGGCGACTCCCAGTACTTC.

This clonotype appeared a few times. V is TRBV7-3 and J is TRBJ2-1; D is ambiguous. This CDR3 contains 12 residues. The germline gives CDR1 SGHTA, CDR2 FQGTGA. V was pared by 6 bases and J by 9 bases, with 12 bases between. The CDR3: CASSALGGEQFF. CDR3 sequence (DNA): TGTGCCAGCAGTGCTCTCGGCGGTGAGCAGTTCTTC.

V and J are TRBV23-1 and TRBJ1-4, with a tentative D call TRBD1 (5 bases). TRBV23-1 is designated an ORF whose function remains uncertain. The CDR3 is made up of 15 amino acids. Trimming cost V 3 bases and J 8 bases, with 16 bases left between them. The CDR3 sequence: CASSHSHRRREKLFF. As DNA, the CDR3 is TGCGCCAGCAGTCATTCTCACAGGAGGCGAGAAAAACTGTTTTTT.

The chain joins TRBV5-1 to TRBJ2-1; 8 positions match TRBD2. V shed 5 bases, J shed 6 bases, and the junction held 16 bases outside the gene matches. The CDR3 is made up of 17 amino acids. Germline V lookup: CDR1 SGHRS, CDR2 YFSETQ. The DNA of the CDR3 is TGCGCCAGCAGTTCCTTGGCGGGGGGTCCCGAGAGCAATGAGCAGTTCTTC. It encodes CASSSLAGGPESNEQFF.

The rearrangement links TRBV27 to TRBJ2-1; 7 positions agree with TRBD2. The CDR3 covers 16 residues. From germline, CDR1 is MNHEY and CDR2 SMNVEV (reference sequence). After removal of 3 bases from V and 2 bases from J, the junction contained 7 bases not matched to a gene. The CDR3 region has the DNA TGTGCCAGCAGTTTGTTCGGGGGGACCGCCTACAATGAGCAGTTCTTC. Encoded protein: CASSLFGGTAYNEQFF.

This clonotype showed up many times. The genes are TRBV5-6 and TRBJ1-1, with 7 bases fitting TRBD1. The CDR3 is 13 residues long. Germline trimming cut 5 bases from V and 4 bases from J; bases unmatched to any gene: 5. Per the germline V gene, CDR1 is SGHDT and CDR2 is YYEEEE. The CDR3 DNA sequence: TGTGCCAGCAGGGGTGACAGGGTCACTGAAGCTTTCTTT. Translation gives CASRGDRVTEAFF.

In its sample, this clonotype was seen a few times. V is TRBV12-3 or TRBV12-4 and J is TRBJ1-3, with D maybe TRBD1 (6 bases). The V end lost 6 bases, the J end lost 3 bases, and 9 bases lay between the germline ends. The CDR3 consists of 13 residues. The chain's CDR3 is CASSTGIGNTIYF. CDR3 bases: TGTGCCAGCAGCACAGGGATTGGAAACACCATATATTTT.

This clonotype was picked up many times. This chain uses TRBV5-4 with TRBJ1-1; the D gene is possibly TRBD1 (5 bases). The CDR3 runs 14 residues. Germline V CDR1 and CDR2: SGHNT, YYREEE (reference sequence). V lost 0 bases to trimming and J lost 1 base, with 7 bases between them. The CDR3 loop reads CASSLGQQNTEAFF. The CDR3 nucleotides read TGTGCCAGCAGCTTGGGACAGCAGAACACTGAAGCTTTCTTT.

This clonotype was seen repeatedly, ten times or more. The J gene is TRBJ2-2, the V gene TRBV12-3 or TRBV12-4, with D possibly being TRBD1 (6 bases). CDR3 length equals 15 residues. V was trimmed by 2 bases and J by 1 base, leaving 8 bases between them. The CDR3 sequence: CASSLPTGNTGELFF. The CDR3 coding sequence is TGTGCCAGCAGTTTACCGACAGGGAACACCGGGGAGCTGTTTTTT.

The chain is built from TRBV5-1 and TRBJ2-5; D is possibly TRBD1 or TRBD2 (7 bases each). The V gene's germline CDR1 is SGHRS and CDR2 YFSETQ. With 2 bases removed from V and 4 bases from J, the gap between germline ends came to 12 bases. The length of the CDR3 is 14 residues. CDR3 DNA sequence: TGCGCCAGCAGCTTCAGGGGGGGATTAGAGACCCAGTACTTC. The encoded protein is CASSFRGGLETQYF.

This clonotype was observed a handful of times. CDR3 bases: TGCGCCAGCACGACCTTGACAGGGAATAGCACAGATACGCAGTATTTT. This sequence encodes CASTTLTGNSTDTQYF. The chain is built from TRBV4-1 and TRBJ2-3; TRBD1 matches at 7 bases. J lost 0 bases, V lost 7 bases, and 10 bases had no gene match. CDR1 is MGHRA, CDR2 YSYEKL, per germline. This CDR3 region has 16 residues.

This clonotype was seen only a few times. The J gene is TRBJ2-2, the V gene TRBV6-2 or TRBV6-3, with a tentative D call TRBD2 (6 bases). The germline CDR1 and CDR2 sequences are MNHEY and SVGEGT. The V gene lost 4 bases and the J gene lost 4 bases, with 19 bases spanning the gap. The CDR3 loop spans 17 amino acids. CDR3 residues: CASSSPPGGARTGELFF. CDR3 DNA: TGTGCCAGCAGTTCCCCTCCCGGCGGGGCGCGCACCGGGGAGCTGTTTTTT.

The chain couples TRBV28 to TRBJ1-5; tentative D call: TRBD1 (5 bases). Germline V gene data show CDR1 as MDHEN and CDR2 as SYDVKM. There are 15 residues in the CDR3. The V and J ends lost 5 bases and 3 bases respectively, with 14 bases between them. This CDR3 reads CASSPPGGSNQPQHF. The CDR3 DNA reads TGTGCCAGCAGTCCCCCCGGGGGGTCCAATCAGCCCCAGCATTTT.

Concerning this clonotype: This sequence may be a read error, since a much larger clone differs from it by one base. The rearrangement joins TRBV25-1 to TRBJ2-2, with 10 bases that match TRBD1. J gave up 3 bases and V 7 bases, and 5 bases lay outside the gene matches. The germline V gene has CDR1 MGHDK and CDR2 SYGVNS. There are 15 residues in the CDR3. The CDR3 spells CASTAGTGDTGELFF. In nucleotides, the CDR3 is TGTGCCAGCACAGCCGGGACAGGGGACACCGGGGAGCTGTTTTTT.

V and J are TRBV9 and TRBJ1-1; 8 positions match TRBD1. Per the germline V gene, CDR1 is SGDLS and CDR2 is YYNGEE. V trimming: 1 base; J trimming: 2 bases; junction bases outside the gene matches: 1. The CDR3 runs to 14 residues. CDR3 DNA: TGTGCCAGCAGCGTACAGGGGGCAAACACTGAAGCTTTCTTT. Residues: CASSVQGANTEAFF.

The chain carries TRBV2 and TRBJ2-5; TRBD1 agrees at 12 bases. The CDR3 has 15 amino acids. Trimming removed 4 bases from V and 4 bases from J; junction bases left unmatched: 4. Germline CDR1 and CDR2: SNHLY and FYNNEI. In DNA, the CDR3 is TGTGCCAGCAGTGTGTGGGACAGGGGGCGAGAGACCCAGTACTTC. Protein sequence: CASSVWDRGRETQYF.

The chain is built from TRBV5-1 and TRBJ1-1; 7 nucleotides line up with TRBD1. The CDR3 has 14 residues. Losses at the gene ends were 7 bases for V and 4 bases for J; bases not matched to a gene: 10. Germline V gene lookup returns CDR1 SGHRS and CDR2 YFSETQ. The CDR3 nucleotides read TGCGCCAGCTGCGAGGAGGGGGCTTCCACTGAAGCTTTCTTT. Its protein is CASCEEGASTEAFF. The variable domain in full, completed from reference TRBV5-1 and TRBJ1-1, reads KAGVTQTPRYLIKTRGQQVTLSCSPISGHRSVSWYQQTPGQGLQFLFEYFSETQRNKGNFPGRFSGRQFSNSRSEMNVSTLELGDSALYLCASCEEGASTEAFFGQGTRLTVV.

This chain uses TRBV6-2 or TRBV6-3 with TRBJ1-1; no definite D call. Trimming removed 4 bases at V and 0 bases at J, with 6 bases between. Per the germline V gene, CDR1 is MNHEY and CDR2 is SVGEGT. The CDR3 has 13 residues. CDR3 sequence: CASSSNMNTEAFF. In DNA, the CDR3 is TGTGCCAGCAGTTCCAACATGAACACTGAAGCTTTCTTT.

The table lists this clonotype with a few counts. The chain recombines TRBV3-1 with TRBJ1-5; 7 nucleotides agree with TRBD1. The CDR3 totals 15 residues. V gave up 5 bases and J gave up 7 bases; unmatched junction bases: 11. The V gene's germline CDR1 is LGHDT and CDR2 YNNKEL (reference sequence). The CDR3 region has the DNA TGTGCCAGCAGCGGCAGGGGGGCCGGGAGACAGCCCCAGCATTTT. Protein: CASSGRGAGRQPQHF.

There are a few counts of this clonotype. The chain joins TRBV5-1 to TRBJ2-1; perhaps TRBD2 as D (6 bases). The ends were cut back, 0 bases at V and 4 bases at J, with 11 bases in the middle. The germline CDR1 and CDR2 sequences are SGHRS and YFSETQ. The CDR3 has 15 residues. DNA of the CDR3: TGCGCCAGCAGCTTGGCCGATAGCGGATACAATGAGCAGTTCTTC. The encoded protein is CASSLADSGYNEQFF.

This clonotype was picked up a small number of times. V gene TRBV5-1 combines with J gene TRBJ1-1; a weak D match, TRBD1 (5 bases). The germline V gene has CDR1 SGHRS and CDR2 YFSETQ. V was pared by 3 bases and J by 1 base, with 10 bases between. This CDR3 has 14 amino acids. The CDR3 DNA is TGCGCCAGCAGCTCGGGGGTTGGGAACACTGAAGCTTTCTTT. Its protein product is CASSSGVGNTEAFF.

Note on this clonotype: An end of the junction differs from the germline gene, which may be a read error. The chain combines TRBV6-1 with TRBJ1-2; no firm D call. CDR1 MNHNS and CDR2 SASEGT come from the germline V gene. The CDR3 has 14 amino acids. CDR3 sequence reads: CASSEAFQNYGYTF. CDR3 nucleotide sequence: TGTGCCAGCAGTGAAGCGTTCCAGAACTATGGTTACACCTTC.

The chain joins TRBV5-1 to TRBJ2-3, with no clear D. The V and J ends lost 4 bases and 3 bases respectively, with 12 bases between them. The CDR3 consists of 14 residues. From germline, CDR1 is SGHRS and CDR2 YFSETQ. The CDR3, as DNA: TGCGCCAGCAGCCCTCTTGGCATAACAGATACGCAGTATTTT. Its protein product is CASSPLGITDTQYF.

The V and J genes are TRBV7-9 and TRBJ1-1; the match to TRBD1 covers 11 bases. J gave up 10 bases and V 5 bases, and 6 bases lay outside the gene matches. CDR1 is SEHNR and CDR2 is FQNEAQ in the germline V gene (reference sequence). The CDR3 totals 13 residues. The CDR3 sequence: CASSGRDRGRAFF. The CDR3 DNA sequence: TGTGCCAGCAGCGGCCGGGACAGGGGGAGAGCTTTCTTT.